This paragraph reports one T cell receptor beta chain. Its matching antigen is unknown. The entry originates in a study of cytomegalovirus exposure and HLA in healthy donors. Study observations and caveats: Being productive about 90% or about 30% of the time was typical of most TCR beta V segments in an earlier analysis. It was about 150 TCR beta chains that were listed as cytomegalovirus-associated.

Germline V gene data show CDR1 as SGHRS and CDR2 as YFSETQ. V gave up 0 bases and J gave up 4 bases, with 10 bases separating them. The CDR3 consists of 15 residues. Use of 60 Vbeta and 13 Jbeta primers characterized the PCR. Original analysis: About 11 million shared chains were among the 60 million to 80 million unique TCR beta chains that a later analysis counted. Repertoires were generated with immunoSEQ multiplex PCR, while TCRdb's copy carries only in-frame clones and drops some. V, J and clone size are those of that table, while D and trimming were read from the DNA. This sample has some 130,000 clones, with 82% found just once.

The sequenced sample consisted of PBMCs. This clonotype originated in a male donor in good health and CMV-seropositive. This chain uses TRBV5-1 with TRBJ2-2; D is perhaps TRBD2 (5 bases). The CDR3 protein is CASSLVAKPTGELFF. The DNA of the CDR3 is TGCGCCAGCAGCTTGGTAGCGAAGCCCACCGGGGAGCTGTTTTTT.